Below, 31 T cell receptor beta chains from the same sample are listed, as sequenced in a study of blood T cell repertoires in COVID-19 (dated by TCRdb to the early 2020s). Library construction relied on the immunoSEQ multiplex PCR assay. What TCRdb holds here is the immuneACCESS table cut down to in-frame rearrangements. Part of the clones is not present; checked against another copy, under half of the missing clones reflect an unresolved V gene, and the others are unexplained. The sample table records some 270,000 clones; 75% to 90% of these occur just once. The top ten clonotypes cover 2.2% of the sample. Sequenced input: peripheral blood. The receptors here all came from a man aged 45-60 years with acute or convalescent COVID-19.

V gene TRBV18 combines with J gene TRBJ1-1, with D perhaps TRBD1 (5 bases). V lost 3 bases to trimming and J lost 1 base, with 15 bases between them. The germline CDR1 and CDR2 sequences are KGHSH and LQKENI. The CDR3 length is 16 residues. The CDR3 is CASSPSGGGWNTEAFF. The CDR3 DNA is TGTGCCAGCTCACCTTCGGGCGGGGGATGGAACACTGAAGCTTTCTTT.

The chain recombines TRBV5-6 with TRBJ1-6, with D maybe TRBD1 (5 bases). V gave up 0 bases and J gave up 6 bases, with 10 bases separating them. Germline V gene data show CDR1 as SGHDT and CDR2 as YYEEEE. This CDR3 has 15 amino acids. The chain's CDR3 is CASSLVGRGNSPLHF. The DNA of the CDR3 is TGTGCCAGCAGCTTGGTGGGGCGAGGTAATTCACCCCTCCACTTT.

This chain connects TRBV18 to TRBJ2-5; 9 bases line up with TRBD1. This CDR3 is built from 17 residues. Germline V gene data show CDR1 as KGHSH and CDR2 as LQKENI. The V gene end was trimmed by 3 bases and the J gene end by 5 bases; junction bases not matched to a gene: 13. The CDR3 protein is CASSPAGRGTGSETQYF. DNA of the CDR3: TGTGCCAGCTCACCTGCCGGACGGGGGACAGGGTCGGAGACCCAGTACTTC.

The gene calls are TRBV13 and TRBJ1-4, with TRBD1 matching 8 bases. Losses at the gene ends were 4 bases for V and 0 bases for J; bases not matched to a gene: 4. The V gene's germline CDR1 is PRHDT and CDR2 FYEKMQ (reference sequence). The CDR3 sequence is 16 residues long. DNA for the CDR3: TGTGCCAGCAGCTACAGGGGGACTGCAACTAATGAAAAACTGTTTTTT. It specifies CASSYRGTATNEKLFF. The full variable domain, its missing parts supplied by reference TRBV13 and TRBJ1-4, is AAGVIQSPRHLIKEKRETATLKCYPIPRHDTVYWYQQGPGQDPQFLISFYEKMQSDKGSIPDRFSAQQFSDYHSELNMSSLELGDSALYFCASSYRGTATNEKLFFGSGTQLSVL.

This clone has just one count. The chain couples TRBV10-3 to TRBJ2-7; 10 nucleotides match TRBD2. The CDR3 totals 16 residues. Germline loops: CDR1 ENHRY, CDR2 SYGVKD. V trimming: 7 bases; J trimming: 7 bases; junction bases outside the gene matches: 16. The DNA of the CDR3 is TGTGCCATCAAAGCTAGCGGGGGATTCTTTTCGGGGGAGCAGTACTTC. Translation: CAIKASGGFFSGEQYF.

This chain links TRBV6-5 with TRBJ1-1, with TRBD1 matching 7 bases. Germline CDR1 is MNHEY and CDR2 is SVGAGI. V lost 5 bases and J lost 1; bases outside the gene matches: 4. The length of the CDR3 is 14 residues. CDR3 sequence reads: CASSPHRGNTEAFF. The CDR3 nucleotides are TGTGCCAGCAGTCCGCACAGGGGGAACACTGAAGCTTTCTTT.

The CDR3 nucleotides are TGCGCCAGCAGCCTGGACAGGGAGGAGACCCAGTACTTC. This codes for CASSLDREETQYF. The J gene is TRBJ2-5, the V gene TRBV4-1; 8 nucleotides line up with TRBD1. Germline V gene sequence: CDR1 MGHRA, CDR2 YSYEKL. With 4 bases clipped from V and 5 bases from J, the junction kept 3 bases outside the gene matches. This CDR3 has 13 residues.

The rearrangement joins TRBV15 to TRBJ1-1; D is possibly TRBD1 (5 bases). Germline V gene data show CDR1 as LNHNV and CDR2 as YYDKDF (reference sequence). V lost 3 bases, J lost 6 bases, and 20 bases lay in between. This CDR3 comprises 16 residues. DNA of the CDR3: TGTGCCACCAGCAGGGGGGGACGGCCAGTAGGGCCTGAAGCTTTCTTT. This translates into CATSRGGRPVGPEAFF.

The chain combines TRBV5-1 with TRBJ1-1; D is perhaps TRBD1 (6 bases). The CDR3 length is 13 residues. The V end was cut by 4 bases, the J end by 5 bases, with 12 bases between. The germline V gene has CDR1 SGHRS and CDR2 YFSETQ. The DNA for the CDR3 is TGCGCCAGCAGCATAAAACAGGGAACTGAAGCTTTCTTT. It encodes CASSIKQGTEAFF. The complete variable domain, with remaining parts taken from reference TRBV5-1 and TRBJ1-1, reads KAGVTQTPRYLIKTRGQQVTLSCSPISGHRSVSWYQQTPGQGLQFLFEYFSETQRNKGNFPGRFSGRQFSNSRSEMNVSTLELGDSALYLCASSIKQGTEAFFGQGTRLTVV.

The chain employs TRBV19 and TRBJ1-3, with D maybe TRBD1 (5 bases). V lost 3 bases to trimming and J lost 2 bases, with 11 bases between them. This CDR3 region has 15 residues. Germline values: CDR1 LNHDA, CDR2 SQIVND (reference sequence). The CDR3 protein is CASSISSRAGNTIYF. CDR3 nucleotides: TGTGCCAGTAGTATCTCGAGCAGGGCTGGAAACACCATATATTTT. The full variable domain, its missing parts supplied by reference TRBV19 and TRBJ1-3, is DGGITQSPKYLFRKEGQNVTLSCEQNLNHDAMYWYRQDPGQGLRLIYYSQIVNDFQKGDIAEGYSVSREKKESFPLTVTSAQKNPTAFYLCASSISSRAGNTIYFGEGSWLTVV.

V and J are TRBV30 and TRBJ1-1; D gene uncertain. Per germline, CDR1 GTSNPN and CDR2 SVGIG (reference sequence). This CDR3 has 11 amino acids. Trimming removed 4 bases at V and 4 bases at J, with 7 bases between. The CDR3 bases are TGTGCCTGGAACGGCGGCACTGAAGCTTTCTTT. Translation: CAWNGGTEAFF.

This clone was observed a handful of times. The J gene is TRBJ1-2, the V gene TRBV4-1; tentatively, D is TRBD1 (5 bases). Between the trimmed V and J ends, which lost 3 bases and 8 bases, there was a span of 19 bases. The CDR3 has 15 residues. The V gene's germline CDR1 is MGHRA and CDR2 YSYEKL. The CDR3 DNA sequence: TGCGCCAGCAGCCACCCAGGGACTTCCTTAGGAGGCTACACCTTC. Translating it yields CASSHPGTSLGGYTF.

The chain uses TRBV5-8 and TRBJ2-5; perhaps TRBD2 as D (5 bases). Germline lookup yields CDR1 SGHTS and CDR2 YDEGEE. The CDR3 runs to 14 residues. V was shortened by 5 bases and J by 4 bases, with 15 bases between the two germline ends. The CDR3 protein is CASSPRGSLETQYF. The CDR3, as DNA: TGTGCCAGCAGTCCCCGGGGTTCGCTAGAGACCCAGTACTTC.

The rearrangement links TRBV3-1 (or the pseudogene TRBV3-2) to TRBJ2-5, with D possibly TRBD2 on 5 matching bases. Germline V CDR1 and CDR2: LGHDT, YNNKEL (reference sequence). The CDR3 runs 11 residues. V lost 7 bases and J 7 bases, leaving 10 bases between the germline ends. CDR3 sequence reads: CASKNAGTQYF. CDR3 bases: TGTGCCAGCAAGAACGCGGGGACCCAGTACTTC.

V gene TRBV19 combines with J gene TRBJ1-1; tentatively, D is TRBD1 (5 bases). The CDR3 length is 12 residues. Trimming left V 7 bases short and J 6 bases short, with 12 bases between. Per germline, CDR1 LNHDA and CDR2 SQIVND (reference sequence). The CDR3 DNA is TGTGCCAGTACCGCCGGGGGTCCTGAAGCTTTCTTT. This encodes CASTAGGPEAFF.

This chain connects TRBV3-1 (or the pseudogene TRBV3-2) to TRBJ1-3; D is ambiguous. Germline values: CDR1 LGHDT, CDR2 YNNKEL (reference sequence). This CDR3 contains 16 residues. Trimming removed 0 bases from V and 0 bases from J, with 9 bases in between. This CDR3 is CASSQELLGSGNTIYF. The CDR3 coding sequence is TGTGCCAGCAGCCAAGAACTCCTCGGCTCTGGAAACACCATATATTTT.

The chain couples TRBV9 to TRBJ2-1; the match to TRBD1 covers 9 bases. The CDR3 consists of 17 residues. V dropped 4 bases and J dropped 3; count of bases not matched to a gene: 11. Germline-derived CDR1 and CDR2 are SGDLS and YYNGEE. The CDR3 nucleotides read TGTGCCAGCAGCACCTCGACAGGGGGGTCTATCTACAATGAGCAGTTCTTC. Protein product: CASSTSTGGSIYNEQFF. The full variable domain, with the rest looked up from reference TRBV9 and TRBJ2-1, is DSGVTQTPKHLITATGQRVTLRCSPRSGDLSVYWYQQSLDQGLQFLIQYYNGEERAKGNILERFSAQQFPDLHSELNLSSLELGDSALYFCASSTSTGGSIYNEQFFGPGTRLTVL.

This clone was counted once. The chain combines TRBV30 with TRBJ1-4; D is ambiguous. Deletions cut 0 bases from V and 8 bases from J, with 13 bases between. The CDR3 is 14 amino acids. The germline V gene encodes CDR1 GTSNPN and CDR2 SVGIG (reference sequence). CDR3 in DNA: TGTGCCTGGAGTGTAGACACCACGACCGAAAAACTGTTTTTT. Its translation: CAWSVDTTTEKLFF.

The chain links TRBV7-3 to TRBJ1-1, with D hard to call. The CDR3 consists of 13 residues. V lost 6 bases, J lost 0 bases, and 8 bases lay in between. CDR1 is SGHTA, CDR2 FQGTGA, per germline. CDR3 coding DNA: TGTGCCAGCAGTCAGAACATGAACACTGAAGCTTTCTTT. This translates into CASSQNMNTEAFF.

The chain combines TRBV3-1 (or the pseudogene TRBV3-2) with TRBJ2-7; 13 positions agree with TRBD2. Germline values: CDR1 LGHDT, CDR2 YNNKEL (reference sequence). With 8 bases clipped from V and 3 bases from J, the junction kept 19 bases outside the gene matches. This CDR3 contains 19 residues. The CDR3 DNA sequence: TGTGCCAGCGGGACCCTTGGACTAGCGGGGGAAAAGGAGCACTACGAGCAGTACTTC. Amino acid sequence: CASGTLGLAGEKEHYEQYF.

The chain combines TRBV27 with TRBJ1-2; TRBD1 might be the D (6 bases). The CDR3 spans 15 residues. V was clipped by 6 bases and J by 4 bases, with 18 bases between them. Germline V lookup: CDR1 MNHEY, CDR2 SMNVEV (reference sequence). The CDR3 sequence is CASRPGTTGPYGYTF. CDR3 coding DNA: TGTGCCAGCAGACCCGGAACGACAGGCCCCTATGGCTACACCTTC.

The V call is TRBV6-5, the J call TRBJ2-7; TRBD1 agrees at 12 bases. The CDR3 runs to 15 residues. Trimming removed 6 bases from V and 2 bases from J; junction bases left unmatched: 5. The germline gives CDR1 MNHEY, CDR2 SVGAGI. The CDR3 DNA follows: TGTGCCAGCAGACGGGGGGACAGGGGGCCCTACGAGCAGTACTTC. Translation: CASRRGDRGPYEQYF.

The J gene is TRBJ2-5, the V gene TRBV27; 8 bases map to TRBD2. Germline V gene data show CDR1 as MNHEY and CDR2 as SMNVEV (reference sequence). The CDR3 is made up of 17 amino acids. V lost 2 bases to trimming and J lost 0 bases; unmatched junction nucleotides: 8. CDR3 in amino acids: CASSLLPSGGYQETQYF. The CDR3 DNA reads as TGTGCCAGCAGTTTACTTCCCTCGGGGGGGTACCAAGAGACCCAGTACTTC.

The chain combines TRBV10-3 with TRBJ1-2; no clear D gene. CDR1 ENHRY and CDR2 SYGVKD come from the germline V gene. V gave up 3 bases and J gave up 4 bases, with 12 bases separating them. The CDR3 totals 14 residues. The CDR3 DNA sequence: TGTGCCATCAGTGATGGCGGCTTTCCCTATGGCTACACCTTC. Amino acids: CAISDGGFPYGYTF.

V usage is TRBV30 and J usage is TRBJ1-3, with 7 bases matching TRBD1. This CDR3 contains 17 residues. Germline trimming cut 5 bases from V and 0 bases from J; bases unmatched to any gene: 13. The germline gives CDR1 GTSNPN, CDR2 SVGIG (reference sequence). The CDR3 protein is CAWGPEGQTYSGNTIYF. Here the CDR3 DNA reads TGTGCCTGGGGTCCTGAGGGACAGACCTACTCTGGAAACACCATATATTTT.

The chain uses TRBV5-4 and TRBJ2-6; weak D call: TRBD2 (6 bases). This CDR3 is built from 17 residues. The V end lost 1 base, the J end lost 2 bases, and 13 bases lay between the germline ends. The V gene's germline CDR1 is SGHNT and CDR2 YYREEE (reference sequence). CDR3 amino acids: CASSLRLGRPGANVLTF. DNA of the CDR3: TGTGCCAGCAGCTTGCGCCTTGGGAGGCCTGGGGCCAACGTCCTGACTTTC.

This clone was picked up a small number of times. This rearrangement joins TRBV6-1 to TRBJ1-2; D remains ambiguous. V gave up 3 bases and J gave up 4 bases, with 12 bases separating them. Germline loops: CDR1 MNHNS, CDR2 SASEGT. The CDR3 spans 14 residues. The CDR3 here is CASSDSPPSYGYTF. The CDR3 region has the DNA TGTGCCAGCAGTGATAGCCCCCCGAGCTATGGCTACACCTTC.

In its sample, this clone was seen once. This rearrangement joins TRBV5-1 to TRBJ1-3; D not certain. The CDR3 has 14 residues. V was cut by 4 bases and J by 1 base, with 9 bases left in between. Germline CDR1 SGHRS, CDR2 YFSETQ. The CDR3 DNA follows: TGCGCCAGCAGCGCCGGGGAATCTGGAAACACCATATATTTT. Translated, it gives CASSAGESGNTIYF.

Concerning this clone: Relative to the germline gene, one junction end is altered; a read error may explain this. The chain joins TRBV10-3 to TRBJ1-2; D uncertain. In germline, CDR1 is ENHRY, CDR2 SYGVKD. This CDR3 is 13 amino acids long. The CDR3 region is CAICEEGGYGYTF. The DNA for the CDR3 is TGTGCCATCTGTGAGGAAGGAGGGTATGGCTACACCTTC.

This chain joins TRBV5-1 and TRBJ1-1, with 7 bases fitting TRBD1. CDR1 SGHRS and CDR2 YFSETQ come from the germline V gene. Germline trimming cut 4 bases from V and 3 bases from J; bases unmatched to any gene: 6. This CDR3 comprises 14 residues. CDR3 protein: CASSPSGGHTEAFF. The CDR3 bases are TGCGCCAGCAGCCCGTCAGGGGGGCACACTGAAGCTTTCTTT.

The chain has TRBV27 and TRBJ2-1; possibly TRBD2 for D (6 bases). Trimming shortened V by 6 bases and J by 7 bases, and 19 bases separated the two germline ends. CDR3 length: 15 amino acids. Looked up from germline, CDR1 is MNHEY and CDR2 is SMNVEV (reference sequence). CDR3 sequence reads: CASSRGGIVANEQFF. In DNA, the CDR3 is TGTGCCAGCAGCCGTGGAGGGATCGTAGCGAATGAGCAGTTCTTC.